The rows below give T cell receptor beta chains drawn from one sample of a study of preoperative IRX-2 immunotherapy in early breast cancer. The table came from immunoSEQ multiplex PCR; TCRdb's copy has only in-frame clones and leaves some out. The data contain about 26,000 clones, about 81% of them singletons. Here the sequenced sample was lymph node tissue, taken after IRX-2 immunotherapy. The receptor set was obtained from a human donor with breast cancer. Each CDR3 is given with its conserved first and last residue. The order of the fields is CDR3 protein, CDR3 DNA, V gene, clone size, D gene, J gene, CDR3 length. The D gene is left open where the match is weak. The listing skips clone size in some rows; elsewhere it reads once, few, many or a size class.

cdr3_aa: CASSQPAGMNTEAFF
cdr3_nt: TGTGCCAGCAGCCAACCCGCAGGGATGAACACTGAAGCTTTCTTT
v_call: TRBV6-8
clone_size: NA
d_call: NA
j_call: TRBJ1-1
cdr3_length: 15

cdr3_aa: CASSFSGRGPQPQHF
cdr3_nt: TGTGCCAGCAGTTTTAGTGGCAGGGGGCCTCAGCCCCAGCATTTT
v_call: TRBV28
clone_size: NA
d_call: TRBD1
j_call: TRBJ1-5
cdr3_length: 15

cdr3_aa: CASSLQNMNTEAFF
cdr3_nt: TGTGCCAGCAGCTTACAGAACATGAACACTGAAGCTTTCTTT
v_call: TRBV11-3
clone_size: NA
d_call: NA
j_call: TRBJ1-1
cdr3_length: 14

cdr3_aa: CASSVSGGSETQYF
cdr3_nt: TGTGCCAGCTCAGTTAGCGGGGGAAGTGAGACCCAGTACTTC
v_call: TRBV18
clone_size: NA
d_call: TRBD2
j_call: TRBJ2-5
cdr3_length: 14

cdr3_aa: CASSPDRWGSPLHF
cdr3_nt: TGTGCCAGCAGCCCGGACAGGTGGGGTTCACCCCTCCACTTT
v_call: TRBV14
clone_size: NA
d_call: TRBD1
j_call: TRBJ1-6
cdr3_length: 14

cdr3_aa: CASIGNTGELFF
cdr3_nt: TGTGCCAGCATCGGCAACACCGGGGAGCTGTTTTTT
v_call: TRBV28
clone_size: once
d_call: NA
j_call: TRBJ2-2
cdr3_length: 12

cdr3_aa: CASSHGRKAGKYEQYF
cdr3_nt: TGTGCCAGCAGCCACGGCCGGAAGGCTGGCAAGTACGAGCAGTACTTC
v_call: TRBV6-8
clone_size: few
d_call: NA
j_call: TRBJ2-7
cdr3_length: 16

cdr3_aa: CASRPPGPVETQYF
cdr3_nt: TGTGCCAGCAGGCCTCCGGGACCGGTAGAGACCCAGTACTTC
v_call: TRBV6-8
clone_size: NA
d_call: NA
j_call: TRBJ2-5
cdr3_length: 14

cdr3_aa: CSVGEAPPGNEQFF
cdr3_nt: TGCAGCGTTGGGGAAGCTCCCCCAGGGAATGAGCAGTTCTTC
v_call: TRBV29-1
clone_size: NA
d_call: NA
j_call: TRBJ2-1
cdr3_length: 14

cdr3_aa: CASSYRGTGKPAFF
cdr3_nt: TGTGCCAGCAGTTACCGGGGGACAGGGAAGCCAGCTTTCTTT
v_call: TRBV6-7
clone_size: NA
d_call: TRBD1
j_call: TRBJ1-1
cdr3_length: 14

cdr3_aa: CASSPIVQVYDYGYTF
cdr3_nt: TGTGCCAGCAGCCCAATCGTGCAGGTTTATGACTATGGCTACACCTTC
v_call: TRBV14
clone_size: NA
d_call: NA
j_call: TRBJ1-2
cdr3_length: 16

cdr3_aa: CASSGGLVENEQFF
cdr3_nt: TGTGCCAGCAGCGGGGGACTCGTTGAGAATGAGCAGTTCTTC
v_call: TRBV11-3
clone_size: NA
d_call: NA
j_call: TRBJ2-1
cdr3_length: 14

cdr3_aa: CASSSIRQGSNEKLFF
cdr3_nt: TGTGCCAGCAGTTCCATAAGACAGGGGAGTAATGAAAAACTGTTTTTT
v_call: TRBV28
clone_size: NA
d_call: TRBD1
j_call: TRBJ1-4
cdr3_length: 16

cdr3_aa: CASSWADRGYTEAFF
cdr3_nt: TGTGCCAGCAGCTGGGCTGACAGGGGGTACACTGAAGCTTTCTTT
v_call: TRBV11-3
clone_size: NA
d_call: TRBD1
j_call: TRBJ1-1
cdr3_length: 15

cdr3_aa: CASSRDRANEKLFF
cdr3_nt: TGTGCCAGCAGCCGGGACAGGGCTAATGAAAAACTGTTTTTT
v_call: TRBV11-3
clone_size: NA
d_call: TRBD1
j_call: TRBJ1-4
cdr3_length: 14

cdr3_aa: CSVEEAGWNTEAFF
cdr3_nt: TGCAGCGTTGAAGAGGCAGGGTGGAACACTGAAGCTTTCTTT
v_call: TRBV29-1
clone_size: NA
d_call: NA
j_call: TRBJ1-1
cdr3_length: 14

cdr3_aa: CATTTGSNTIYF
cdr3_nt: TGTGCCACCACCACAGGGTCAAACACCATATATTTT
v_call: TRBV19
clone_size: few
d_call: NA
j_call: TRBJ1-3
cdr3_length: 12

cdr3_aa: CASEDPSTDTQYF
cdr3_nt: TGTGCCAGCGAGGACCCTAGCACAGATACGCAGTATTTT
v_call: TRBV28
clone_size: NA
d_call: NA
j_call: TRBJ2-3
cdr3_length: 13

cdr3_aa: CAWRTPGQGLYGYTF
cdr3_nt: TGTGCCTGGAGGACTCCGGGACAGGGACTCTATGGCTACACCTTC
v_call: TRBV30
clone_size: NA
d_call: TRBD1
j_call: TRBJ1-2
cdr3_length: 15

cdr3_aa: CAISDLARDRGRSGANVLTF
cdr3_nt: TGTGCCATCAGTGACTTAGCTAGGGACAGGGGACGTTCTGGGGCCAACGTCCTGACTTTC
v_call: TRBV10-3
clone_size: few
d_call: TRBD1
j_call: TRBJ2-6
cdr3_length: 20

cdr3_aa: CASSYVGPGPQYF
cdr3_nt: TGTGCCAGCAGTTACGTTGGCCCTGGGCCCCAGTACTTC
v_call: TRBV6-8
clone_size: NA
d_call: NA
j_call: TRBJ2-5
cdr3_length: 13

cdr3_aa: CAISEYGDEQYF
cdr3_nt: TGTGCCATCAGTGAGTACGGGGACGAGCAGTACTTC
v_call: TRBV10-3
clone_size: NA
d_call: NA
j_call: TRBJ2-7
cdr3_length: 12

cdr3_aa: CASSSDRVGSTEAFF
cdr3_nt: TGCGCCAGCAGCTCGGACAGGGTAGGGAGCACTGAAGCTTTCTTT
v_call: TRBV5-1
clone_size: NA
d_call: TRBD1
j_call: TRBJ1-1
cdr3_length: 15

cdr3_aa: CASSIKGNSYEQYF
cdr3_nt: TGTGCCAGTAGTATAAAGGGGAACTCCTACGAGCAGTACTTC
v_call: TRBV19
clone_size: NA
d_call: NA
j_call: TRBJ2-7
cdr3_length: 14

cdr3_aa: CASSLSGRNTEAFF
cdr3_nt: TGTGCCAGCAGTTTATCAGGGAGAAACACTGAAGCTTTCTTT
v_call: TRBV6-8
clone_size: NA
d_call: NA
j_call: TRBJ1-1
cdr3_length: 14

cdr3_aa: CATSTSSRVSPLHF
cdr3_nt: TGTGCCACCAGCACATCTTCGAGGGTATCACCCCTCCACTTT
v_call: TRBV15
clone_size: NA
d_call: NA
j_call: TRBJ1-6
cdr3_length: 14

cdr3_aa: CASSQDSRYGETQYF
cdr3_nt: TGTGCCAGCAGCCAAGATAGCCGGTACGGAGAGACCCAGTACTTC
v_call: TRBV14
clone_size: once
d_call: NA
j_call: TRBJ2-5
cdr3_length: 15